The 13 T cell receptor beta chains in this list originate from one sample, sequenced in a study of blood T cell repertoires in COVID-19. Profiled with immunoSEQ multiplex PCR; TCRdb holds only in-frame clones, not every one. The sample shows under 250,000 clones, about three quarters of them seen only once. The sequencing sample was made of peripheral blood. The receptors come from a woman in her 70s with acute or convalescent COVID-19.

V and J are TRBV4-1 and TRBJ2-1; no clear D. The CDR3 runs to 17 residues. Trimming left V 0 bases short and J 3 bases short, with 15 bases between. Germline CDR1 MGHRA, CDR2 YSYEKL. In DNA, the CDR3 is TGCGCCAGCAGCCAAGATAGGAGCTCTACTGACTACAATGAGCAGTTCTTC. Its translation: CASSQDRSSTDYNEQFF.

This clone turned up a few times. This chain uses TRBV18 with TRBJ1-5; 9 bases fit TRBD1. V trimming: 3 bases; J trimming: 6 bases; junction bases outside the gene matches: 6. The CDR3 has 15 amino acids. In germline, CDR1 is KGHSH, CDR2 LQKENI. The CDR3 nucleotides read TGTGCCAGCTCACCGCTACAGGGGGCGGCTCAGCCCCAGCATTTT. Translation: CASSPLQGAAQPQHF.

The V and J genes are TRBV18 and TRBJ2-2, with TRBD2 as a possible D gene (5 bases). This CDR3 has 14 residues. Germline V gene data show CDR1 as KGHSH and CDR2 as LQKENI. V lost 5 bases and J lost 3, with 10 bases in between. This CDR3 is CASSTSLDTGELFF. The CDR3 nucleotides read TGTGCCAGCTCAACTAGTCTAGACACCGGGGAGCTGTTTTTT.

The chain combines TRBV12-3 or TRBV12-4 with TRBJ1-5, with D perhaps matching TRBD1 (6 bases). V was cut by 5 bases and J by 5 bases, with 10 bases left in between. The CDR3 consists of 13 residues. Here the CDR3 reads CASSSRGHQPQHF. The CDR3 DNA reads TGTGCCAGCAGTAGCAGGGGTCATCAGCCCCAGCATTTT.

The rearrangement joins TRBV11-2 to TRBJ2-7, with 10 positions matching TRBD1. V lost 5 bases and J lost 2; bases outside the gene matches: 3. The CDR3 runs 14 residues. Germline V gives CDR1 SGHAT, CDR2 FQNNGV. CDR3 protein: CASSQGTGAYEQYF. CDR3 nucleotide sequence: TGTGCCAGCAGCCAAGGGACAGGGGCCTACGAGCAGTACTTC.

This sequence joins TRBV2 and TRBJ1-3; 10 nucleotides align to TRBD1. There are 15 residues in the CDR3. Germline CDR1 SNHLY, CDR2 FYNNEI. Germline trimming cut 6 bases from V and 9 bases from J; bases unmatched to any gene: 11. CDR3 amino acids: CASRTGTGVFSTIYF. DNA for the CDR3: TGTGCCAGCAGGACCGGGACAGGGGTGTTTAGCACCATATATTTT.

The rearrangement uses TRBV27 and TRBJ1-6, with no clear D. Germline V gives CDR1 MNHEY, CDR2 SMNVEV (reference sequence). With 3 bases removed from V and 8 bases from J, the gap between germline ends came to 5 bases. The CDR3 sequence is 12 residues long. DNA of the CDR3: TGTGCCAGCAGTTTCAAGCATTCACCCCTCCACTTT. It translates to CASSFKHSPLHF.

A single count supports this clone. This chain links TRBV7-9 with TRBJ1-1, with unresolved D. V was shortened by 4 bases and J by 0 bases, with 6 bases between the two germline ends. Germline V gives CDR1 SEHNR, CDR2 FQNEAQ (reference sequence). The CDR3 totals 13 residues. DNA of the CDR3: TGTGCCAGCAGCTCACTGGTGAACACTGAAGCTTTCTTT. This gives the protein CASSSLVNTEAFF.

This CDR3 reads CASSPQRPGSSKGNTIYF. For the CDR3, the DNA is TGTGCCAGCAGCCCCCAACGTCCGGGATCATCAAAAGGAAACACCATATATTTT. This rearrangement joins TRBV7-9 to TRBJ1-3; the D is unclear. Per germline, CDR1 SEHNR and CDR2 FQNEAQ (reference sequence). Between the trimmed V and J ends, which lost 5 bases and 4 bases, there was a span of 24 bases. The CDR3 is 18 residues long.

The gene calls are TRBV19 and TRBJ1-2; 11 positions match TRBD1. J was trimmed by 8 bases and V by 7 bases; bases with no gene match: 9. The CDR3 length is 14 residues. Germline assignment: CDR1 LNHDA and CDR2 SQIVND (reference sequence). CDR3 loop: CASNPGTGGSGYTF. The DNA for the CDR3 is TGTGCCAGTAATCCCGGGACAGGGGGTAGCGGCTACACCTTC.

The chain links TRBV18 to TRBJ2-1; the match to TRBD2 covers 15 bases. The germline CDR1 and CDR2 sequences are KGHSH and LQKENI. This CDR3 region has 14 residues. Losses at the gene ends were 5 bases for V and 9 bases for J; bases not matched to a gene: 2. In DNA form, the CDR3 reads TGTGCCAGCTCATCGGGACTAGCGGGAGGTGAGCAGTTCTTC. The encoded protein is CASSSGLAGGEQFF.

This chain uses TRBV5-1 with TRBJ1-2, with D tentatively TRBD1 (5 bases). Trimming left V 1 base short and J 1 base short, with 17 bases between. Germline V gives CDR1 SGHRS, CDR2 YFSETQ. CDR3 length: 17 residues. The CDR3 loop reads CASSLTFQGNFNYGYTF. CDR3 sequence (DNA): TGCGCCAGCAGCTTGACCTTCCAGGGCAACTTTAACTATGGCTACACCTTC.

The rearrangement uses TRBV4-1 and TRBJ1-2, with 7 bases aligning to TRBD1. Germline V gene data show CDR1 as MGHRA and CDR2 as YSYEKL. The CDR3 extends over 17 amino acids. V lost 5 bases, J lost 6 bases, and 18 bases stayed unmatched. This CDR3 is CASSERVGYRGMDGYTF. The CDR3 nucleotides read TGCGCCAGCAGCGAAAGGGTGGGCTACAGGGGAATGGATGGCTACACCTTC.